Listed below are T cell receptor beta chains from one sample, sequenced in a study of blood T cell repertoires in COVID-19. TCRdb's table, derived via immunoSEQ multiplex PCR, lists solely in-frame clones and lacks some. The profile covers fewer than 150,000 clones, with 75% to 85% appearing a single time and about 2.9% taken by the ten largest. Sequenced sample: peripheral blood. The source is a man aged 45-65 years with acute or convalescent COVID-19. Both conserved end residues are part of each CDR3. D genes are given only for firm matches.

TRBV9,TRBJ2-1,TRBD2,TGTGCCAGCAGCGTAGTTGATAGCGGGAACTATGAGCAGTTCTTC,CASSVVDSGNYEQFF
TRBV12-3/TRBV12-4,TRBJ2-7,-,TGTGCCAGCAGCCTGCTATATCCCTACGAGCAGTACTTC,CASSLLYPYEQYF
TRBV5-4,TRBJ2-2,-,TGTGCCAGCAGCTTGGACTTTGCGAACACCGGGGAGCTGTTTTTT,CASSLDFANTGELFF
TRBV6-1,TRBJ1-1,TRBD1,TGTGCCAGCAGTGAAGCAGGGGGCGCGCTAGAAGCTTTCTTT,CASSEAGGALEAFF
TRBV4-2,TRBJ2-1,TRBD2,TGTGCCAGCAGCCAAGCGTATCGGACTAGCGGCCGCGATGAGCAGTTCTTC,CASSQAYRTSGRDEQFF
TRBV7-2,TRBJ2-1,TRBD2,TGTGCCAGCAGCTTTAGACCGGGACTAGGGGCCAATGAGCAGTTCTTC,CASSFRPGLGANEQFF
TRBV18,TRBJ2-3,TRBD2,TGTGCCAGCTCACCACTTGCGGGAGGGCCTACGGAGATAGCAGATACGCAGTATTTT,CASSPLAGGPTEIADTQYF
TRBV5-1,TRBJ2-2,-,TGCGCCAGCAGCTTGGTAGAAAACACCGGGGAGCTGTTTTTT,CASSLVENTGELFF
TRBV18,TRBJ2-1,TRBD2,TGTGCCAGCTCACCAGGGCGGGAGGAGAGATATGAGCAGTTCTTC,CASSPGREERYEQFF
TRBV4-1,TRBJ2-1,-,TGCGCCAGCAGCCAAGATTCTAGATATGAGCAGTTCTTC,CASSQDSRYEQFF
TRBV12-3/TRBV12-4,TRBJ2-7,-,TGTGCCAGCAGTGCCTTAGTCGAGCAGTACTTC,CASSALVEQYF
TRBV5-1,TRBJ1-4,-,TGCGCCAGCAGCTTGAGCGGGGGTACTAATGAAAAACTGTTTTTT,CASSLSGGTNEKLFF
TRBV10-3,TRBJ1-3,-,TGTGCCATACGGGGTTCTGGAAACACCATATATTTT,CAIRGSGNTIYF
TRBV6-5,TRBJ2-7,TRBD1,TGTGCCAGCAGTACGGGACAGGGTTACTACGAGCAGTACTTC,CASSTGQGYYEQYF
TRBV6-6,TRBJ1-2,TRBD1,TGTGCCAGCAGTTACAGGGGACAGGGTCACTATGGCTACACCTTC,CASSYRGQGHYGYTF
TRBV25-1,TRBJ1-1,-,TGTGCCAGCAGTGATAGCCAGGGAGGGACTGAAGCTTTCTTT,CASSDSQGGTEAFF
TRBV12-5,TRBJ1-3,-,TGTGCTAGTGGTTTGGTAAGGGGGAATCGAAACACCATATATTTT,CASGLVRGNRNTIYF